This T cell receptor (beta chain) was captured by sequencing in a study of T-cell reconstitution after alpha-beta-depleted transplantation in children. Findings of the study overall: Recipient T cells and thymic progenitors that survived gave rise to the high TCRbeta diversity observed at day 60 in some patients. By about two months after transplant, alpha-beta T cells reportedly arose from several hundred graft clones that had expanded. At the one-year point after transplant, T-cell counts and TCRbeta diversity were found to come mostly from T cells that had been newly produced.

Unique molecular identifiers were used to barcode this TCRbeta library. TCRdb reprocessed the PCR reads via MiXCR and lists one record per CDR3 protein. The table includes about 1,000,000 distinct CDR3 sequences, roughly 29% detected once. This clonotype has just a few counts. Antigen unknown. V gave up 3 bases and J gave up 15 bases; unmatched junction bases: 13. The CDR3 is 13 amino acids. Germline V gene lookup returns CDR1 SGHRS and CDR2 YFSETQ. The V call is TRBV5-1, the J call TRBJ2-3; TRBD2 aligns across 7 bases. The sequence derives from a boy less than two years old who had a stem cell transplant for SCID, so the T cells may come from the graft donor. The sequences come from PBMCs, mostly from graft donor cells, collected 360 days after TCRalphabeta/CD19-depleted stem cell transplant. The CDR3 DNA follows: TGCGCCAGCAGCTGGGAGGTCCCAGCGGGGCTTTATTTT. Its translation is CASSWEVPAGLYF.